This T cell receptor (beta chain) was captured in a study of neurological immune-mediated disorders. Background on the study: The 35 or so multiple sclerosis patients comprised 31 relapsing-remitting and 3 secondary progressive cases. Study-level points and caveats: The highest TCR clonal expansion occurred in HTLV-1-associated myelopathy; multiple sclerosis fell below healthy controls.

PBMCs stored at -80 C, numbering 2 million, were the origin of the unsorted libraries. This clonotype has ten or more counts. Its cognate antigen is unknown. The cDNA was synthesized by means of template-switch 5'RACE, which was carried out with 10-nucleotide random UMIs. TCRdb reprocessed the 5' RACE reads via MiXCR and lists one record per CDR3 protein. The sample gives roughly 62,000 distinct CDR3 sequences, around 3.8% of which show up once; 2.2% is in the top ten. The CDR3 is made up of 12 amino acids. In germline, CDR1 is DFQATT, CDR2 SNEGSKA (reference sequence). Trimming left V 2 bases short and J 6 bases short, with 11 bases between.

The V gene is TRBV20-1, the J gene TRBJ2-7; D gene ambiguous. The receptor was derived from a woman in her forties or fifties with multiple sclerosis. Sample: PBMCs. CDR3 sequence reads: CSARQSTTEQYF. The CDR3, as DNA: TGCAGTGCTAGACAGTCCACCACCGAGCAGTACTTC.